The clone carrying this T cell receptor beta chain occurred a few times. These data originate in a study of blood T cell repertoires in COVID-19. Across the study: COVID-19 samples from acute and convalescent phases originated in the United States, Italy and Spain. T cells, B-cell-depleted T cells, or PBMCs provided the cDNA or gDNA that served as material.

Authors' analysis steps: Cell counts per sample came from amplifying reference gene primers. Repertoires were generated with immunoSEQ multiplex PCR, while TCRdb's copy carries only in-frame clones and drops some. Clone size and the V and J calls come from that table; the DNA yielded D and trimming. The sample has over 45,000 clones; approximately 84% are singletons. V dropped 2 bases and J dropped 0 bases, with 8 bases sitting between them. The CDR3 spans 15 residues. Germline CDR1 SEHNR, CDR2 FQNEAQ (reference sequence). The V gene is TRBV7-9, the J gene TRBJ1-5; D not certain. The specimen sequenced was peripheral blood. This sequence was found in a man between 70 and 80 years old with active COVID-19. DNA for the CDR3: TGTGCCAGCAGCTTATCGGGGTTTAGCAATCAGCCCCAGCATTTT. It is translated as CASSLSGFSNQPQHF. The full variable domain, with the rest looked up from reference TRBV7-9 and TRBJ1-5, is DTGVSQNPRHKITKRGQNVTFRCDPISEHNRLYWYRQTLGQGPEFLTYFQNEAQLEKSRLLSDRFSAERPKGSFSTLEIQRTEQGDSAMYLCASSLSGFSNQPQHFGDGTRLSIL.